Sequencing of this T cell receptor beta chain was carried out in a study of blood T cell repertoires in COVID-19. On the study more broadly: The United States, Italy and Spain supplied acute and convalescent COVID-19 samples.

The protocol was immunoSEQ multiplex PCR, while the TCRdb copy is restricted to in-frame clones and leaves out a portion. The sample records fewer than 300,000 clones, approximately 90% being singletons. Germline values: CDR1 SGHRS, CDR2 YFSETQ. This CDR3 region has 15 residues. V lost 4 bases and J lost 5; bases outside the gene matches: 9. Seattle participants joined during active infection and were tracked over time. The chain is built from TRBV5-1 and TRBJ2-5, with TRBD1 matching 9 bases. The TCR was taken from a woman in her forties or fifties with COVID-19, enrolled during active disease. What was sequenced was peripheral blood. The CDR3 is CASSPGQGSRETQYF. As DNA, the CDR3 is TGCGCCAGCAGCCCGGGACAGGGATCGAGGGAGACCCAGTACTTC.